A selection of T cell receptor beta chains follows, all from one sample in a study of T and B cells in COVID-19 patients. TCRdb reprocessed the multiplex PCR reads with MiXCR, giving one entry per CDR3 protein. Of 4,000 to 5,000 distinct CDR3 sequences in the sample, 28% were seen once. Source material: blood. The receptors shown here come from a human donor with active COVID-19. The CDR3 runs from the conserved cysteine through the conserved F or W. A D gene is named only where the DNA matches it firmly. Clone size is shown for a subset of rows, as once, few, many or a class of expanded clone.

V gene	J gene	D gene	clone size	CDR3 protein	CDR3 DNA
TRBV7-2	TRBJ2-7	TRBD2	once	CASSYLAGEHEQYF	TGTGCCAGCAGCTACCTAGCGGGAGAGCACGAGCAGTACTTC
TRBV5-1	TRBJ2-7	.	.	CASSVADYSSYEQYF	TGCGCCAGCAGCGTAGCGGACTATAGCTCCTACGAGCAGTACTTC
TRBV7-2	TRBJ2-1	TRBD1	.	CASSLPRQGLLSYNEQFF	TGTGCCAGCAGCTTACCTAGACAGGGCCTACTCTCCTACAATGAGCAGTTCTTC
TRBV19	TRBJ2-7	TRBD2	.	CAPTSLGTSGPLYEQYF	TGTGCCCCCACCAGCCTAGGGACTAGCGGGCCCCTCTACGAGCAGTACTTC
TRBV12-3/TRBV12-4	TRBJ2-7	.	medium-sized	CASSFDSHEQYF	TGTGCCAGCAGTTTCGACAGCCACGAGCAGTACTTC
TRBV6-2/TRBV6-3	TRBJ1-5	.	few	CASGAQPQHF	TGTGCCTCGGGGGCCCAGCCCCAGCATTTT
TRBV4-3	TRBJ2-6	.	hyperexpanded	CASSQDLVVPDSLFSGANVLTF	TGCGCCAGCAGCCAAGATTTAGTTGTACCCGACAGCCTTTTCTCTGGGGCCAACGTCCTGACTTTC
TRBV19	TRBJ1-4	TRBD1	medium-sized	CATSDPRRGRGTNEKLFF	TGTGCCACCTCAGACCCGCGCAGGGGGAGAGGAACTAATGAAAAACTGTTTTTT
TRBV6-5	TRBJ2-1	TRBD2	medium-sized	CASSRGSSGEQFF	TGTGCCAGCTCTCGCGGGAGTAGCGGTGAGCAGTTCTTC
TRBV30	TRBJ1-3	.	.	CAWTRGDVGNIIYF	TGTGCCTGGACCCGTGGGGACGTTGGAAACATCATATATTTT
TRBV4-3	TRBJ2-3	.	few	CASSQELDTQYF	TGCGCCAGCAGCCAAGAGCTGGATACGCAGTATTTT
TRBV5-6	TRBJ2-7	TRBD2	few	CASSRSSGRGSKYF	TGTGCCAGCAGCCGAAGTAGCGGGAGAGGTTCTAAGTACTTC
TRBV19	TRBJ1-3	.	medium-sized	CASRGTGGNTIYF	TGTGCCAGTCGGGGGACGGGGGGAAACACCATATATTTT
TRBV20-1	TRBJ2-7	.	.	CSAPRLNDEQYF	TGCAGTGCCCCAAGGCTAAACGACGAGCAGTACTTC
TRBV4-2	TRBJ2-7	.	few	CASSQFYGQNYEQYF	TGTGCCAGCAGCCAATTCTACGGACAGAACTACGAGCAGTACTTC
TRBV5-4	TRBJ1-2	.	.	CASSGGLRLNYGYTF	TGTGCCAGCAGCGGCGGGTTGAGGCTCAACTATGGCTACACCTTC
TRBV27	TRBJ2-3	.	medium-sized	CASSLSAGPDTQYF	TGTGCCAGCAGTTTATCGGCCGGCCCAGATACGCAGTATTTT
TRBV7-2	TRBJ1-3	.	.	CASSLGGISGNTIYF	TGTGCCAGCAGCTTAGGGGGCATCTCTGGAAACACCATATATTTT
TRBV12-3/TRBV12-4	TRBJ2-7	TRBD1	medium-sized	CASSKDRGYEQYF	TGTGCCAGCAGCAAGGACAGGGGTTACGAGCAGTACTTC
TRBV4-3	TRBJ2-1	TRBD2	many	CASSPNPTLTSGKGEQFF	TGCGCCAGCAGCCCTAACCCTACCCTGACTAGCGGGAAGGGTGAGCAGTTCTTC
TRBV30	TRBJ2-1	.	medium-sized	CAWSSADYNEQFF	TGTGCCTGGAGCTCGGCAGACTACAATGAGCAGTTCTTC
TRBV11-2	TRBJ1-6	TRBD1	few	CASSSSGGISPLHF	TGTGCCAGCAGCTCCTCAGGGGGGATTTCACCCCTCCACTTT
TRBV6-5	TRBJ1-5	.	medium-sized	CASSYGSSVQPQHF	TGTGCCAGCAGTTACGGTTCATCGGTACAGCCCCAGCATTTT
TRBV9	TRBJ1-2	TRBD1	.	CASSVEGQGAFGYTF	TGTGCCAGCAGCGTAGAGGGACAGGGGGCGTTTGGCTACACCTTC
TRBV5-4	TRBJ2-3	.	medium-sized	CASSLRDNTDTQYF	TGTGCCAGCAGCTTGAGGGACAACACAGATACGCAGTATTTT
TRBV7-2	TRBJ1-1	.	.	CASAQGRDTEAFF	TGTGCCAGCGCCCAGGGGAGGGACACTGAAGCTTTCTTT
TRBV19	TRBJ2-1	.	medium-sized	CASRGLAQSSYNEQFF	TGTGCCAGTAGGGGGCTGGCTCAGAGCTCCTACAATGAGCAGTTCTTC
TRBV19	TRBJ1-5	.	medium-sized	CASSINTNQPQHF	TGTGCCAGTAGTATAAACACCAATCAGCCCCAGCATTTT
TRBV19	TRBJ2-7	TRBD2	.	CASSPGLAGGPMGEQYF	TGTGCCAGCTCCCCGGGACTAGCGGGAGGGCCAATGGGCGAGCAGTACTTC
TRBV12-3/TRBV12-4	TRBJ1-1	.	few	CASSRQKNTEAFF	TGTGCCAGCAGTAGACAGAAGAACACTGAAGCTTTCTTT
TRBV6-2/TRBV6-3	TRBJ2-7	.	.	CASSYPTTVSLFSYEQYF	TGTGCCAGCAGTTACCCGACAACGGTGTCCCTCTTCTCCTACGAGCAGTACTTC
TRBV5-4	TRBJ2-5	.	medium-sized	CASSLAREGETQYF	TGTGCCAGCAGCTTGGCCAGGGAAGGAGAGACCCAGTACTTC
TRBV18	TRBJ1-4	TRBD1	medium-sized	CASSRDRGTNEKLFF	TGTGCCAGCTCACGTGACAGGGGCACTAATGAAAAACTGTTTTTT
TRBV19	TRBJ1-5	.	medium-sized	CASRGGGRNQPQHF	TGTGCCAGTAGAGGCGGGGGTCGCAATCAGCCCCAGCATTTT
TRBV5-4	TRBJ2-5	.	.	CASSSYGFQETQYF	TGTGCCAGCAGCTCGTACGGTTTCCAAGAGACCCAGTACTTC
TRBV20-1	TRBJ2-5	TRBD2	few	CSARTTSGQETQYF	TGCAGTGCTAGAACCACTAGCGGCCAAGAGACCCAGTACTTC
TRBV7-3	TRBJ1-1	.	.	CASSLEAVPMNTEAFF	TGTGCCAGCAGCTTAGAGGCAGTTCCCATGAACACTGAAGCTTTCTTT
TRBV20-1	TRBJ1-2	TRBD1	few	CSARVPGGWDGYTF	TGCAGTGCTAGAGTCCCAGGGGGCTGGGATGGCTACACCTTC
TRBV27	TRBJ2-3	TRBD1	few	CASSLQGAKDTQYF	TGTGCCAGCAGTCTACAGGGGGCGAAGGATACGCAGTATTTT
TRBV4-3	TRBJ1-4	TRBD1	few	CASSLDRGGEKLFF	TGTGCCAGCAGCCTGGACAGGGGAGGGGAAAAACTGTTTTTT